The present entry profiles one T cell receptor (beta chain) with its context. The source of the sample is a study of blood T cell repertoires in COVID-19. Study as a whole: Acute and convalescent COVID-19 samples came from the United States, Italy and Spain.

Sequenced by immunoSEQ multiplex PCR; TCRdb stores in-frame clones only, minus some. Of around 430,000 clones listed, about 83% are singletons. Germline values: CDR1 LGHDT, CDR2 YNNKEL (reference sequence). This CDR3 spans 15 amino acids. V shed 1 base, J shed 3 bases, and the junction held 3 bases outside the gene matches. The source is a woman aged 50 to 60 who had recovered from COVID-19. V and J are TRBV3-1 (or the pseudogene TRBV3-2) and TRBJ1-2, with 9 positions matching TRBD1. Material for sequencing was PBMCs or T cells enriched from blood (not recorded which). The CDR3 bases are TGTGCCAGCAGCCAAGGGGACAGGGACCACTATGGCTACACCTTC. This translates into CASSQGDRDHYGYTF.